This T cell receptor beta chain was captured by sequencing in a study of CXCR3-negative and CXCR3-positive naive CD8 T cells. Findings of the study overall: Memory cells differed in TRBV-TRBJ usage, but naive CXCR3-negative and CXCR3-positive cells had similar usage. Partial loss of CXCR3 expression followed cryopreservation; most assays used fresh PBMCs. TRB CDR3s of CXCR3-positive naive cells were more hydrophobic than those of CXCR3-negative naive cells.

Germline CDR1 reads SGDLS; CDR2 reads YYNGEE. The CDR3 is made up of 13 amino acids. Those CD8+ T cells considered naive were CD45RO-CCR7+CD27+CD95-. Via 5' RACE with UMI labels, TRB cDNA libraries were prepared. TCRdb derives one entry per CDR3 protein from the 5' RACE reads, leaving out DNA. The sample has around 81,000 distinct CDR3 sequences, and its top ten clones hold around 1.4%. With respect to this clonotype: Its antigen is unidentified.

The source is a human donor in good health. Some clones in this sample may be carry-over from other donors' samples. V is TRBV9 and J is TRBJ2-3; TCRdb picks TRBD1, but there is no DNA to check that call. Input material: naive CXCR3- CD8+ T cells from blood. Specified subset: CD45RO-CCR7+CD27+CD95- naive CD8+ T cells lacking CXCR3 (TNR3-). CDR3 protein: CASSVDPPDTQYF.